This T cell receptor (beta chain) was recorded in a study of cytomegalovirus exposure and HLA in healthy donors. In the study overall: In an early release, HLA-typed donors contributed tens of millions of unique TCR sequences. Study-level findings and limits: There were reportedly fewer N-insertions in an Asian-associated ancestry cluster than the roughly 700-donor mean, in a later analysis. Later analysis demonstrated an association between a missense DCLRE1C variant and TCR beta V- and J-gene trimming.

For this clone: Its target is unknown.

This PCR relied on a set of 60 Vbeta primers and 13 Jbeta primers. Repertoires were generated with immunoSEQ multiplex PCR, while TCRdb's copy carries only in-frame clones and drops some. The sample lists 120,000 or so clones; roughly 80% were seen once. This sequence originates from a man aged 50 or older in good health and CMV-seropositive. Sequenced sample: PBMCs.

The CDR3 DNA is TGTGCCAGCAGTGCCCCGGCCCAACGGGGCTCCTACGAGCAGTACTTC. Encoded protein: CASSAPAQRGSYEQYF. V usage is TRBV6-1 and J usage is TRBJ2-7; D may be TRBD2 (5 bases). The CDR3 is 16 residues long. V shed 4 bases and J shed 0 bases, with 16 bases lying between them. Germline V lookup: CDR1 MNHNS, CDR2 SASEGT.